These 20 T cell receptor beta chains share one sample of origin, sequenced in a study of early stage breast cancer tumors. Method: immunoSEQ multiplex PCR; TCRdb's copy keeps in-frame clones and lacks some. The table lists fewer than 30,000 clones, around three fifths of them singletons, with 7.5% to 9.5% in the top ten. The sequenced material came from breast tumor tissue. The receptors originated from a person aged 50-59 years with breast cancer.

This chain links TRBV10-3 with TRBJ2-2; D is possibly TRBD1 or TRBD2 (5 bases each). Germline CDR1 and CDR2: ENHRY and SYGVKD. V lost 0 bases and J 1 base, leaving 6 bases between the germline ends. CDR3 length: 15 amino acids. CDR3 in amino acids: CAISESRGNTGELFF. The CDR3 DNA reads TGTGCCATCAGTGAGTCGAGGGGGAACACCGGGGAGCTGTTTTTT.

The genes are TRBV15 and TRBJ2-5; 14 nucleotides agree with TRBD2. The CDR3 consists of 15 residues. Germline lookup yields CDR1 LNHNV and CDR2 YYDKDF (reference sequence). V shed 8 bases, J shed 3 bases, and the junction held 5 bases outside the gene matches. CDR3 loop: CATGLAGGPEETQYF. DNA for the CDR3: TGTGCCACCGGACTAGCGGGAGGACCCGAAGAGACCCAGTACTTC.

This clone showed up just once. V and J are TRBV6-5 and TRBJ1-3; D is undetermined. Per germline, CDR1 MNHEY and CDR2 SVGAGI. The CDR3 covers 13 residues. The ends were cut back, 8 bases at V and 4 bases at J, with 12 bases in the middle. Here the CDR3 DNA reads TGTGCCAGCGCTCTCGGGGAAGGAAACACCATATATTTT. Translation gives CASALGEGNTIYF.

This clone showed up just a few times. The CDR3 sequence is CASSFLAGEQYF. The CDR3 DNA is TGTGCCAGCAGTTTCCTAGCGGGCGAGCAGTACTTC. This chain connects TRBV25-1 to TRBJ2-7, with TRBD2 matching over 8 bases. CDR3 length: 12 residues. Germline CDR1 reads MGHDK; CDR2 reads SYGVNS. Trimming took 5 bases from V and 6 from J; bases not matched to a gene: 3.

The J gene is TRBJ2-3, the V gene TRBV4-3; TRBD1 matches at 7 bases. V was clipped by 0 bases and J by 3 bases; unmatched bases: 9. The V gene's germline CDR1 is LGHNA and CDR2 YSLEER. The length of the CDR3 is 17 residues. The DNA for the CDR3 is TGCGCCAGCAGCCAAGATGTATCGGGACAGTATACAGATACGCAGTATTTT. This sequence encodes CASSQDVSGQYTDTQYF.

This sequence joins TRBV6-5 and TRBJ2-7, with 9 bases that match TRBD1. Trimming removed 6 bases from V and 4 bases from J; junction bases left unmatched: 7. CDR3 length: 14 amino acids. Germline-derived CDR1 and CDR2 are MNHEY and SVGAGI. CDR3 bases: TGTGCCAGCAGAAAGACAGGGGGGATTTACGAGCAGTACTTC. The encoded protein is CASRKTGGIYEQYF.

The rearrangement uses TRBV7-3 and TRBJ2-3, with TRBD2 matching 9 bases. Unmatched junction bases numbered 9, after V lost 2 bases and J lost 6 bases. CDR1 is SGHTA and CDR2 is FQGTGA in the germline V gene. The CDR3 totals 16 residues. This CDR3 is CASSLQPGLAGDTQYF. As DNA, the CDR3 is TGTGCCAGCAGCTTACAGCCGGGACTAGCAGGGGATACGCAGTATTTT.

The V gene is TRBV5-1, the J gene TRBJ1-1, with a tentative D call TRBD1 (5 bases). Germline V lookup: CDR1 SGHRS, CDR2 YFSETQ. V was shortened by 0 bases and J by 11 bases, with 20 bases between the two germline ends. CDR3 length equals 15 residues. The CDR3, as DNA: TGCGCCAGCAGCTTGGACCCTTCGGGCGGGGGTCGGGCTTTCTTT. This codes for CASSLDPSGGGRAFF.

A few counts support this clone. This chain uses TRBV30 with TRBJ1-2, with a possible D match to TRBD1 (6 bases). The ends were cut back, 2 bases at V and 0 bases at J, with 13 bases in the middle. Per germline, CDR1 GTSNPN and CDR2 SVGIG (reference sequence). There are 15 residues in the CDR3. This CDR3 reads CAWSPPQGANYGYTF. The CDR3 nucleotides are TGTGCCTGGAGTCCCCCACAGGGAGCTAACTATGGCTACACCTTC.

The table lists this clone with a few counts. CDR3 nucleotide sequence: TGCAGCGTTCACGGTAATGAAAAACTGTTTTTT. Translated, it gives CSVHGNEKLFF. The chain combines TRBV29-1 with TRBJ1-4; D is uncertain. The germline gives CDR1 SQVTM, CDR2 ANQGSEA. Trimming took off 5 bases at V and 4 bases at J, with 5 bases between the two ends. The CDR3 covers 11 residues.

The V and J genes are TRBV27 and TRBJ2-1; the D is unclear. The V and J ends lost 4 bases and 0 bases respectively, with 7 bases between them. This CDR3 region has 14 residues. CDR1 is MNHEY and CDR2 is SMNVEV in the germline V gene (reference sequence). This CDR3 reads CASSSQSSYNEQFF. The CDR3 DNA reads TGTGCCAGCAGTTCCCAAAGCTCCTACAATGAGCAGTTCTTC.

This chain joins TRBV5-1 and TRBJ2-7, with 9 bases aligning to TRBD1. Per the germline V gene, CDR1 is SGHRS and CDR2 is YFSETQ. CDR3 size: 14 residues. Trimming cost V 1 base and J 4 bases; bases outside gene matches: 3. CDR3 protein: CASSLRDRAYEQYF. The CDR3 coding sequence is TGCGCCAGCAGCTTGAGGGACAGGGCATACGAGCAGTACTTC.

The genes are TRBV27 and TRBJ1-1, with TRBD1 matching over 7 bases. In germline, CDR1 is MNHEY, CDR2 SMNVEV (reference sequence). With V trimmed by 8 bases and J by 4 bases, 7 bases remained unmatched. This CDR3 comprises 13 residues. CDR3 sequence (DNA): TGTGCCAGCCGCCCACCAGGGGGCACTGAAGCTTTCTTT. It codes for CASRPPGGTEAFF.

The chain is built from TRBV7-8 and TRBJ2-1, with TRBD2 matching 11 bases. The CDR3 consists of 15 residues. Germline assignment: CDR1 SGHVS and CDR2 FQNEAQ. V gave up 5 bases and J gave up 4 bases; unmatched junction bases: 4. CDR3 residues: CASSQGLAVYNEQFF. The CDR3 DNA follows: TGTGCCAGCAGCCAGGGACTAGCGGTTTACAATGAGCAGTTCTTC.

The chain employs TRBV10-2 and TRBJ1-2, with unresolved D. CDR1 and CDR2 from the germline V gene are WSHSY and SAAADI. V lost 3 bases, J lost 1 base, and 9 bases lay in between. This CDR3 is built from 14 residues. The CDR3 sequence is CASSEQHINYGYTF. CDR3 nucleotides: TGCGCCAGCAGTGAACAGCATATTAACTATGGCTACACCTTC.

CDR3 loop: CASSVTSGRLNEQFF. As DNA, the CDR3 is TGTGCCAGCAGCGTAACTAGCGGGAGGTTGAATGAGCAGTTCTTC. J is TRBJ2-1 and V is TRBV7-2; 12 bases line up with TRBD2. Germline CDR1 SGHTA, CDR2 FQGNSA. This CDR3 comprises 15 residues. The V and J ends lost 5 bases and 7 bases, in that order; junction bases with no gene match: 6.

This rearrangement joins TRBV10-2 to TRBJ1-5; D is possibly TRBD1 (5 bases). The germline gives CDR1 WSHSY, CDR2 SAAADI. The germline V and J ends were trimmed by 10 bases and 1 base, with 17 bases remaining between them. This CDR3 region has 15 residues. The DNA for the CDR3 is TGCGCCACCAGAATGGGAGGGGTGAGCAATCAGCCCCAGCATTTT. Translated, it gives CATRMGGVSNQPQHF.

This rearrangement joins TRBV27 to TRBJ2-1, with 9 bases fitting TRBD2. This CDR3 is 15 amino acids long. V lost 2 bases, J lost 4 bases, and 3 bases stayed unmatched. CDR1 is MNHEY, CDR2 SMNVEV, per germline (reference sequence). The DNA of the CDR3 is TGTGCCAGCAGTTTAGCGGGAGGGGGGTACAATGAGCAGTTCTTC. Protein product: CASSLAGGGYNEQFF.

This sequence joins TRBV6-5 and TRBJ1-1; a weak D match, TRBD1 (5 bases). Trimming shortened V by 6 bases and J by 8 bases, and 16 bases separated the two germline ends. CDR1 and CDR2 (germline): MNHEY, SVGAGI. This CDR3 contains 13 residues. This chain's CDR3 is CASSSGTHSEAFF. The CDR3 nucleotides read TGTGCCAGCAGCTCGGGGACTCACTCAGAAGCTTTCTTT.

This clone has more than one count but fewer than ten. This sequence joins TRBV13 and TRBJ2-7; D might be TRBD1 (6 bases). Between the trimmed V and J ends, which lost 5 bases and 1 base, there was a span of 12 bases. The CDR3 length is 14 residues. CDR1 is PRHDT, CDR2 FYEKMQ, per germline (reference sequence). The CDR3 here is CASSLDRLSYEQYF. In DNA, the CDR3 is TGTGCCAGCAGCCTGGACAGATTGTCCTACGAGCAGTACTTC.